Reported below is one T cell receptor (beta chain). This clone appeared a single time. Its antigen remains unidentified. Base-call qualities are not available, and no considerably larger clone is one nucleotide away. At study entry, a tuberculin skin test and the QuantiFERON-TB GOLD In-Tube IGRA were used to screen adolescents for latent tuberculosis infection. Immunosequencing of unsorted cryopreserved PBMC covered, on average, approximately 100,000 T cells per clinical donor. Eleven high schools in the Worcester region of the Western Cape, South Africa, served as enrollment sites for adolescents aged 12 to 18 years. Some 10 M. tuberculosis-infected and approximately ten uninfected adolescents were selected with matching for age and sex. PBMC from adolescents were isolated by density centrifugation from freshly drawn heparinized blood and were then cryopreserved. This entry is derived from a study of T cells in tuberculosis (dated by TCRdb to between 2017 and 2018). For the study in its entirety: To characterize T cells specific for the mycobacterial lipid antigen glucose monomycolate (GMM), the study used CD1B tetramers together with high-throughput TCR immunosequencing. IGRA-negative adolescents, IGRA-positive adolescents with latent tuberculosis and adults with active tuberculosis, more than 9 per group, were compared in a South African clinical cohort. General study outcomes and caveats: Active tuberculosis TCR-alpha repertoires showed smaller mean NN-distances to GMM-specific TCRs than IGRA-negative controls, suggesting clonal expansion of these TCRs. An accuracy of about 89% (AUROC more than 0.8) was reached by a classifier using the diverse GMM-specific repertoire, compared with 70% accuracy when GEM motif frequencies were used. Clinical samples were chosen by availability of cryopreserved specimens, and active tuberculosis cases were adults while controls were adolescents. Smaller NN-distances were partly driven by shorter CDR3-alpha lengths in active tuberculosis patients, and statistical significance was not reached for the TCR-beta difference.

The immunoSEQ multiplex PCR assay was used to generate TCR libraries, with TCR-beta and/or TCR-alpha/delta assays applied to each sample. The amplified TCR libraries were sequenced using the Illumina high-throughput platform. In the authors' own workflow: Clustering and dimensionality reduction relied on pairwise TCRdist distances among GMM-specific receptors from T cells that were either sorted ex vivo or expanded in vitro. Each clinical repertoire received a mean NN-distance score, defined as the average TCRdist to the nearest 10% of tetramer-positive reference sequences. GEM TCR motif frequency was computed as the fraction of unique TCRs matching known GEM sequences by V/J usage and CDR3 length. Active tuberculosis was classified by linear discriminant analysis with leave-one-out cross-validation, implemented in scikit-learn. Imported from immuneACCESS, the table was reduced by TCRdb to in-frame sequences with V and J called. These copies leave out some clones; in studies compared against another copy, an unresolved V gene accounts for under half, and the cause of the remainder is not known. V and J calls and clone size follow that table, whereas D and trimming were derived from the DNA. The sample table lists tens of thousands of clones, approximately 94% of them with a count of one. The ten largest clones capture over 6.5% of the sample.

This receptor was taken from a donor aged 10-29 years with latent tuberculosis or without tuberculosis infection. Specimen: PBMCs.

The CDR3 region has the sequence CASSQGPSGTGLSYEQYF. The sequenced DNA: TGCGCCAGCAGCCAAGGACCCTCCGGGACAGGGCTATCCTACGAGCAGTACTTC. Recombination joined TRBV4-3 with TRBJ2-7; 9 junctional bases match TRBD1. The junction shows trimming of 1 base on V and 1 base on J, and the gene matches do not reach 11 bases of it. CDR1 and CDR2 are drawn from the germline V gene: LGHNA, YSLEER. The CDR3 runs 18 residues from the cysteine to the phenylalanine. Of the read, only the CDR3 DNA is kept; its 54 bases are in frame from base 1.